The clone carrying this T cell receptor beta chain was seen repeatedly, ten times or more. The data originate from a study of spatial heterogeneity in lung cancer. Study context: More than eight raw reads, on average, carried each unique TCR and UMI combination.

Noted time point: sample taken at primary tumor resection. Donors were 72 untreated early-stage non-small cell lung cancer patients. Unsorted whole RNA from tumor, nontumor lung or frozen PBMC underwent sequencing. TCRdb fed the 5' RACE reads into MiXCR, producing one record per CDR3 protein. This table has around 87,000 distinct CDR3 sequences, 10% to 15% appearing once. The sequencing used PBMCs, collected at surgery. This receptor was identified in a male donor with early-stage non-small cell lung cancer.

The CDR3 DNA reads TGTGCCAGCAGCCCCGACAGGAACCATGGCTACACCTTC. It translates to CASSPDRNHGYTF. The chain has TRBV7-8 and TRBJ1-2, with a possible D match to TRBD1 (6 bases). This CDR3 spans 13 amino acids. With 5 bases removed from V and 6 bases from J, the gap between germline ends came to 13 bases. CDR1 is SGHVS, CDR2 FQNEAQ, per germline.